Following are 30 T cell receptor beta chains from one sample sequenced in a study of prognosis after radiotherapy for stage I lung cancer (dated by TCRdb to the early 2020s). Sequencing was carried out with an Illumina HiSeq 3000. Two rounds of multiplex PCR were used to amplify the TCR beta CDR3 region from genomic DNA. The first PCR round used primers specific to each TRBV and TRBJ gene, with sequences filed in Chinese patent CN105087789A. TCRdb handled the public reads itself, with Q25 trimming in fastp and clone calling in MiXCR, and kept productive beta chains. Here each entry gathers all rows of one CDR3 protein and keeps the most common genes and DNA. Within this sample are 15,000 to 20,000 distinct CDR3 sequences, with over 45% of them counted one time only. Clones ranked in the top ten supply over 25% of the sample. The material was PBMCs, obtained before or after stereotactic body radiation therapy (not recorded which). The receptors originated from a donor of 50 years or more with non-small cell lung cancer.

This clonotype has a count of ten or more. The gene calls are TRBV2 and TRBJ1-4; D gene unclear. CDR3 size: 14 residues. Trimming removed 4 bases from V and 16 bases from J, with 22 bases in between. Germline V gives CDR1 SNHLY, CDR2 FYNNEI. The CDR3 here is CASSVKTDEYGRFF. The CDR3 coding sequence is TGTGCCAGCAGTGTAAAAACTGATGAATATGGCAGGTTTTTT. The full variable domain, completed using reference TRBV2 and TRBJ1-4, is EPEVTQTPSHQVTQMGQEVILRCVPISNHLYFYWYRQILGQKVEFLVSFYNNEISEKSEIFDDQFSVERPDGSNFTLKIRSTKLEDSAMYFCASSVKTDEYGRFFGSGTQLSVL.

About this clonotype itself: A far bigger clonotype differs at one base, so this is likely a read error. The chain recombines TRBV7-9 with TRBJ2-2; D might be TRBD2 (6 bases). The CDR3 covers 15 residues. Germline V gene data show CDR1 as SEHNR and CDR2 as FQNEAQ (reference sequence). As DNA, the CDR3 is TGTGACAGCAGCCCCGGCCCGGGGGACACCGGGGAGCTGTTTTTT. Protein: CDSSPGPGDTGELFF.

This clonotype was seen more than once but under ten times. The chain combines TRBV20-1 with TRBJ2-3; tentative D call: TRBD2 (6 bases). V was pared by 0 bases and J by 1 base, with 8 bases between. The CDR3 covers 14 residues. In germline, CDR1 is DFQATT, CDR2 SNEGSKA (reference sequence). As DNA, the CDR3 is TGCAGTGCTAGAGACGGCGGGGGCACAGATACGCAGTATTTT. This sequence encodes CSARDGGGTDTQYF.

On this clonotype itself: A much larger clone differs from this one at a single base, so this may be a read error. This rearrangement joins TRBV6-1 to TRBJ2-3; D may be TRBD2 (6 bases). Germline CDR1 and CDR2: MNHNS and SASEGT. The CDR3 loop spans 15 amino acids. V lost 6 bases to trimming and J lost 4 bases, with 17 bases between them. The CDR3 region has the DNA TGTGCCAGCAGCTTACTAGAGGGAGGTTCAGATACGCAGTATTTT. Amino acids: CASSLLEGGSDTQYF.

This clonotype appeared many times. The chain joins TRBV2 to TRBJ1-1; a weak D match, TRBD1 (5 bases). Looked up from germline, CDR1 is SNHLY and CDR2 is FYNNEI. V lost 6 bases, J lost 0 bases, and 14 bases lay in between. The CDR3 totals 15 residues. Here the CDR3 reads CASRKEGQLNTEAFF. CDR3 sequence (DNA): TGTGCCAGCAGAAAGGAAGGACAATTGAACACTGAAGCTTTCTTT.

As regards this clonotype: One end of the junction fails to match germline, which may point to a read error. The chain is built from TRBV9 and TRBJ2-3, with TRBD2 identical over 7 bases. This CDR3 region has 18 residues. Germline-derived CDR1 and CDR2 are SGDLS and YYNGEE. CDR3 in DNA: TGTGCCAGTAGCGCCCAAAGGCGCGGGAGAGGTTTCGCAGATACGCAGTATTTT. It codes for CASSAQRRGRGFADTQYF.

The V and J genes are TRBV19 and TRBJ1-6; D unclear. V was pared by 10 bases and J by 5 bases, with 18 bases between. CDR1 LNHDA and CDR2 SQIVND come from the germline V gene (reference sequence). The length of the CDR3 is 15 residues. The CDR3 spells CAISPQAGNNSPLHF. Written as DNA, the CDR3 is TGTGCCATTAGCCCCCAAGCGGGGAATAATTCACCCCTCCACTTT.

The rearrangement links TRBV11-1 to TRBJ2-2; D uncertain. Trimming cost V 5 bases and J 7 bases, with 8 bases left between them. CDR1 is SGHAT, CDR2 FQDESV, per germline (reference sequence). The CDR3 totals 12 residues. The CDR3 reads CASSTLNGELFF. In DNA form, the CDR3 reads TGTGCCAGCAGCACCCTCAACGGGGAGCTGTTTTTT.

As regards this clonotype: A much larger clone differs by one base, so this may be a read error. The chain carries TRBV7-9 and TRBJ2-1; 11 positions match TRBD2. The CDR3 runs 17 residues. J was trimmed by 8 bases and V by 5 bases; bases with no gene match: 14. Germline V gene sequence: CDR1 SEHNR, CDR2 FQNEAQ (reference sequence). CDR3 protein: CASSERGLADFRDEQFF. CDR3 nucleotide sequence: TGTGCCAGCAGCGAAAGGGGACTAGCGGACTTTAGGGATGAGCAGTTCTTC.

This chain links TRBV12-3 or TRBV12-4 with TRBJ1-5; D is uncertain. V was clipped by 0 bases and J by 7 bases, with 7 bases between them. CDR3 length: 13 amino acids. The CDR3 spells CASSLARGQPQHF. CDR3 nucleotides: TGTGCCAGCAGTTTAGCGCGGGGACAGCCCCAGCATTTT.

This clonotype appeared many times. The chain uses TRBV5-1 and TRBJ2-7; tentative D call: TRBD2 (5 bases). Trimming removed 0 bases at V and 4 bases at J, with 5 bases between. Germline assignment: CDR1 SGHRS and CDR2 YFSETQ. The CDR3 is made up of 12 amino acids. The CDR3 DNA sequence: TGCGCCAGCAGCTTGGAGCGGTACGAGCAGTACTTC. Amino acid sequence: CASSLERYEQYF.

The rearrangement links TRBV6-1 to TRBJ1-6; D gene unclear. Germline assignment: CDR1 MNHNS and CDR2 SASEGT. V gave up 10 bases and J gave up 8 bases, with 24 bases separating them. CDR3 length equals 16 residues. This CDR3 is CATHRALDRPHSPLHF. The CDR3, as DNA: TGTGCCACCCACCGGGCCCTGGACCGCCCGCATTCACCCCTCCACTTT.

Details on this clonotype: Only one base separates this from a far larger clonotype, so it likely reflects a read error. This chain links TRBV3-1 with TRBJ1-4; no firm D call. The end of the DNA fits TRBJ1-6 better, so the J call may be wrong. Germline CDR1 reads LGHDT; CDR2 reads YNNKEL (reference sequence). The CDR3 extends over 14 amino acids. The CDR3 nucleotides are TGTGCCAGCAGCCAATTCAGAGCCAATTCACCCCTCCACTTT. Translating gives CASSQFRANSPLHF.

In its sample, this clonotype was seen many times. The chain has TRBV24-1 and TRBJ2-4; 7 nucleotides agree with TRBD1. The V and J ends lost 3 bases and 8 bases, in that order; junction bases with no gene match: 9. The germline V gene encodes CDR1 KGHDR and CDR2 SFDVKD. The CDR3 totals 15 residues. The chain's CDR3 is CATSDTTGYTDIQYF. The CDR3 DNA follows: TGTGCCACCAGTGATACGACAGGGTACACTGACATTCAGTACTTC.

Many counts were recorded for this clonotype. This chain links TRBV7-3 with TRBJ1-1; D gene unclear. Germline CDR1 SGHTA, CDR2 FQGTGA. There are 14 residues in the CDR3. V lost 1 base and J 5 bases, leaving 11 bases between the germline ends. This chain's CDR3 is CASSLNPGVTEAFF. The DNA for the CDR3 is TGTGCCAGCAGCTTAAACCCCGGGGTGACTGAAGCTTTCTTT.

The chain uses TRBV7-2 and TRBJ2-7; possibly TRBD2 for D (5 bases). The CDR3 is made up of 13 amino acids. Per the germline V gene, CDR1 is SGHTA and CDR2 is FQGNSA. V was trimmed by 4 bases and J by 2 bases, leaving 9 bases between them. CDR3 DNA sequence: TGTGCCAGCAGCTCAAGCGGACCCTACGAGCAGTACTTC. Its translation: CASSSSGPYEQYF.

The CDR3 DNA sequence: TGTGCCATCAGTGAGCGGTCCCAGGGCGGGGAGCTGTTTTTT. The encoded protein is CAISERSQGGELFF. The V gene is TRBV10-3, the J gene TRBJ2-2, with a weak D call TRBD1 (5 bases). This CDR3 has 14 amino acids. Germline V CDR1 and CDR2: ENHRY, SYGVKD. The germline V and J ends were trimmed by 2 bases and 7 bases, with 11 bases remaining between them.

This clonotype came up many times. CDR3 in amino acids: CASSRTPQAIYDGYTF. CDR3 nucleotide sequence: TGTGCCAGCAGCCGAACGCCACAGGCCATCTATGACGGCTACACCTTC. The rearrangement uses TRBV2 and TRBJ1-2; TRBD1 is a possible D gene (5 bases). V lost 6 bases to trimming and J lost 8 bases, with 25 bases between them. The CDR3 consists of 16 residues. Germline V gives CDR1 SNHLY, CDR2 FYNNEI. Using reference TRBV2 and TRBJ1-2 for the parts outside the CDR3, the full variable domain is EPEVTQTPSHQVTQMGQEVILRCVPISNHLYFYWYRQILGQKVEFLVSFYNNEISEKSEIFDDQFSVERPDGSNFTLKIRSTKLEDSAMYFCASSRTPQAIYDGYTFGSGTRLTVV.

A word on this clonotype: This may be a read error, as it is one base from a much larger clone. The chain uses TRBV7-7 and TRBJ2-5, with a possible D match to TRBD1 (5 bases). Trimming cost V 8 bases and J 6 bases, with 19 bases left between them. This CDR3 has 14 amino acids. Germline-derived CDR1 and CDR2 are SSHAT and FNYEAQ (reference sequence). Here the CDR3 DNA reads TGTGCCAGCGCGGCTGGGGCCTCAGGACAGACCCAGTACTTC. It translates to CASAAGASGQTQYF.

In regard to this clonotype: One end of the junction is discordant with germline, which a read error may explain. This chain connects TRBV6-1 to TRBJ1-3; perhaps TRBD1 as D (5 bases). Germline V lookup: CDR1 MNHNS, CDR2 SASEGT. This CDR3 region has 16 residues. The CDR3, as DNA: TGTGCCAGCAGTGAGGGGGGAATAAGCTATGGAAAAACCATATATTTT. It encodes CASSEGGISYGKTIYF.

The chain employs TRBV5-1 and TRBJ2-1; no clear D gene. V was clipped by 1 base and J by 8 bases, with 13 bases between them. Germline CDR1 reads SGHRS; CDR2 reads YFSETQ. This CDR3 contains 14 residues. CDR3 DNA: TGCGCCAGCAGCTTGCAGGCGTCCTCAGATGAGCAGTTCTTC. It translates to CASSLQASSDEQFF.

The table lists this clonotype with many counts. In DNA form, the CDR3 reads TGCGCCAGCAGCTTGCTGGGGGACTACGAGCAGTACTTC. Translation gives CASSLLGDYEQYF. This chain connects TRBV5-1 to TRBJ2-7; TRBD1 or TRBD2 may be the D gene (5 bases each). The germline CDR1 and CDR2 sequences are SGHRS and YFSETQ. CDR3 length: 13 amino acids. Trimming removed 1 base from V and 3 bases from J, with 8 bases in between.

The chain uses TRBV11-3 and TRBJ2-5; D is perhaps TRBD1 (6 bases). Germline CDR1 SGHNT, CDR2 YENEEA. Trimming took off 5 bases at V and 0 bases at J, with 16 bases between the two ends. The CDR3 is 16 amino acids. The CDR3 sequence: CASSAGTGYDQETQYF. The CDR3 coding sequence is TGTGCCAGCAGCGCCGGTACAGGGTACGACCAAGAGACCCAGTACTTC.

V gene TRBV19 combines with J gene TRBJ1-5; D is unresolved. V lost 3 bases, J lost 5 bases, and 8 bases lay in between. From germline, CDR1 is LNHDA and CDR2 SQIVND (reference sequence). The CDR3 has 13 amino acids. The CDR3 nucleotides read TGTGCCAGTAGTATGGGCCGAGATCAGCCCCAGCATTTT. Encoded protein: CASSMGRDQPQHF.

This clonotype has ten or more counts. The chain uses TRBV28 and TRBJ1-5, with D possibly being TRBD1 (6 bases). The length of the CDR3 is 15 residues. Germline CDR1 is MDHEN and CDR2 is SYDVKM. V was clipped by 6 bases and J by 0 bases, with 12 bases between them. CDR3 DNA: TGTGCCAGCAGAGGGGGGGCGAATAGCAATCAGCCCCAGCATTTT. Amino acid sequence: CASRGGANSNQPQHF.

The table lists this clonotype with many counts. V and J are TRBV2 and TRBJ1-2; TRBD1 aligns across 9 bases. The junction had 3 bases not matched to a gene; V was cut back by 2 bases and J by 5 bases. The germline V gene has CDR1 SNHLY and CDR2 FYNNEI. The CDR3 is 14 amino acids. This chain's CDR3 is CASSETGQGYGYTF. DNA for the CDR3: TGTGCCAGCAGTGAAACAGGACAGGGGTATGGCTACACCTTC.

At least ten counts were recorded for this clonotype. This rearrangement joins TRBV4-1 to TRBJ2-1; D not certain. The CDR3 has 13 residues. Germline V gives CDR1 MGHRA, CDR2 YSYEKL. V lost 6 bases, J lost 1 base, and 7 bases lay in between. The CDR3 loop reads CASSGPSYNEQFF. The CDR3 nucleotides are TGCGCCAGCAGTGGCCCATCCTACAATGAGCAGTTCTTC.

At least ten counts were recorded for this clonotype. The chain links TRBV20-1 to TRBJ2-2; possible D gene TRBD1, 6 bases. Trimming cost V 0 bases and J 7 bases, with 12 bases left between them. CDR1 is DFQATT and CDR2 is SNEGSKA in the germline V gene (reference sequence). This CDR3 has 14 residues. CDR3 sequence (DNA): TGCAGTGCTAGAGAAACAGGGCTAGGCGGGGAGCTGTTTTTT. It specifies CSARETGLGGELFF.

The CDR3 loop is CASSVGQQETQYF. DNA of the CDR3: TGTGCCAGCAGCGTAGGACAGCAAGAGACCCAGTACTTC. This chain uses TRBV9 with TRBJ2-5; D is perhaps TRBD1 (5 bases). Germline V CDR1 and CDR2: SGDLS, YYNGEE. V lost 0 bases and J lost 2, with 5 bases in between. This CDR3 is built from 13 residues. The full variable domain, its missing parts supplied by reference TRBV9 and TRBJ2-5, is DSGVTQTPKHLITATGQRVTLRCSPRSGDLSVYWYQQSLDQGLQFLIQYYNGEERAKGNILERFSAQQFPDLHSELNLSSLELGDSALYFCASSVGQQETQYFGPGTRLLVL.

In this sample, this clonotype turned up many times. This chain connects TRBV6-5 to TRBJ1-4; D unclear. Per the germline V gene, CDR1 is MNHEY and CDR2 is SVGAGI. Trimming removed 2 bases from V and 3 bases from J, with 10 bases in between. The CDR3 totals 15 residues. The CDR3 nucleotides read TGTGCCAGCAGTTACAAGGCGCGGGCTAATGAAAAACTGTTTTTT. Translated: CASSYKARANEKLFF.